These 12 T cell receptor beta chains were sequenced from one sample in a study of blood T cells in healthy people across ages. A second roughly 6 to 11 cycle PCR used barcoded and J-beta primers. TCRdb ran MiXCR on the 5' RACE reads and lists one entry per CDR3 protein. This sample has roughly 1,700,000 distinct CDR3 sequences, with roughly 27% found just once. The sample was blood. The receptors were sampled from a woman aged 30 to 39 in good health.

This clonotype has ten or more counts. V gene TRBV6-4 combines with J gene TRBJ2-7; the D gene could be TRBD1 or TRBD2 (6 bases each). The CDR3 has 15 residues. CDR1 and CDR2 (germline): MRHNA, SNTAGT. Between the trimmed V and J ends, which lost 6 bases and 3 bases, there was a span of 18 bases. CDR3 protein: CASRDRLEPRYEQYF. CDR3 DNA: TGTGCCAGCAGGGACAGACTAGAGCCTCGCTACGAGCAGTACTTC.

This clonotype appeared a few times. V gene TRBV27 combines with J gene TRBJ1-1, with D possibly TRBD1 on 5 matching bases. V was shortened by 2 bases and J by 5 bases, with 12 bases between the two germline ends. Per the germline V gene, CDR1 is MNHEY and CDR2 is SMNVEV (reference sequence). The CDR3 sequence is 14 residues long. In DNA form, the CDR3 reads TGTGCCAGCAGTTTAAGTGGGGGAAGAACTGAAGCTTTCTTT. This gives the protein CASSLSGGRTEAFF.

This sequence joins TRBV29-1 and TRBJ1-2; tentatively, D is TRBD1 (6 bases). This CDR3 region has 15 residues. Germline CDR1 is SQVTM and CDR2 is ANQGSEA. The V and J ends lost 4 bases and 1 base respectively, with 16 bases between them. The chain's CDR3 is CSVGDEGGFNYGYTF. As DNA, the CDR3 is TGCAGCGTTGGGGATGAGGGGGGATTTAACTATGGCTACACCTTC.

In this sample, this clonotype turned up a few times. At one end, the junction sequence differs from germline, possibly due to a read error. The chain links TRBV7-3 to TRBJ2-5; 10 positions match TRBD2. The CDR3 loop spans 15 amino acids. Germline lookup yields CDR1 SGHTA and CDR2 FQGTGA. The CDR3 region has the DNA TGTGCCAGCAGCCTAACTAGCGGGGTTAGGGAGACCCAGTACTTC. Translation: CASSLTSGVRETQYF.

V and J are TRBV12-3 or TRBV12-4 and TRBJ2-7; D is unresolved. V shed 5 bases and J shed 2 bases, with 10 bases lying between them. This CDR3 contains 13 residues. The CDR3 loop is CASSPARTYEQYF. For the CDR3, the DNA is TGTGCCAGCAGTCCCGCAAGAACCTACGAGCAGTACTTC.

To note about this clonotype: One base away lies a much larger clone, so this may be a sequencing read error. The gene calls are TRBV6-6 and TRBJ2-1, with 7 bases aligning to TRBD2. This CDR3 has 15 residues. Germline V CDR1 and CDR2: MNHNY, SVGAGI (reference sequence). The CDR3: CASRASGGPGNERFF. CDR3 DNA: TGTGCCAGCAGAGCCTCGGGAGGCCCAGGCAATGAGCGGTTCTTC.

This clonotype has just a few counts. The gene calls are TRBV27 and TRBJ2-5, with 12 bases lining up with TRBD2. The trim removed 4 bases at V and 4 bases at J, leaving 10 bases unmatched. Germline V gene data show CDR1 as MNHEY and CDR2 as SMNVEV (reference sequence). The CDR3 contains 17 residues. The chain's CDR3 is CASSSTSGSTAIETQYF. For the CDR3, the DNA is TGTGCCAGCAGTTCGACTAGCGGGAGTACGGCTATAGAGACCCAGTACTTC.

The chain joins TRBV24-1 to TRBJ2-1; 8 nucleotides match TRBD1. V gave up 7 bases and J gave up 10 bases; unmatched junction bases: 8. Per the germline V gene, CDR1 is KGHDR and CDR2 is SFDVKD. The CDR3 is made up of 13 amino acids. The CDR3 loop reads CATRESGGGEQFF. CDR3 DNA: TGTGCCACCAGAGAGTCAGGGGGCGGAGAGCAGTTCTTC.

The CDR3 loop reads CASSRLRPGQGRIGNQPQHF. In nucleotides, the CDR3 is TGTGCCAGCAGCCGATTACGACCGGGACAGGGCAGAATCGGCAATCAGCCCCAGCATTTT. V usage is TRBV7-8 and J usage is TRBJ1-5; 9 positions agree with TRBD1. Trimming took 5 bases from V and 2 from J; bases not matched to a gene: 19. Germline CDR1 is SGHVS and CDR2 is FQNEAQ. CDR3 length equals 20 residues.

This clonotype has ten or more counts. The chain's CDR3 is CASSLDRGKNGYTF. The CDR3 DNA reads as TGTGCCAGCAGTCTCGACAGGGGAAAAAATGGCTACACCTTC. V is TRBV12-3 or TRBV12-4 and J is TRBJ1-2; 8 bases match TRBD1. The J segment lost 6 bases and the V segment lost 5 bases, leaving 8 bases of the junction unmatched. CDR3 length: 14 amino acids.

The V call is TRBV18, the J call TRBJ2-7; no definite D call. The CDR3 contains 13 residues. Trimming shortened V by 3 bases and J by 3 bases, and 9 bases separated the two germline ends. Per germline, CDR1 KGHSH and CDR2 LQKENI. CDR3 DNA: TGTGCCAGCTCACCGGGAAGGTTCTACGAGCAGTACTTC. It encodes CASSPGRFYEQYF.

This chain connects TRBV15 to TRBJ2-4; 11 bases fit TRBD2. The CDR3 covers 17 residues. V lost 0 bases and J lost 13; bases outside the gene matches: 14. From germline, CDR1 is LNHNV and CDR2 YYDKDF (reference sequence). In DNA, the CDR3 is TGTGCCACCAGCAGAGAATCTGGGGCTAGCGGGGGGAATGAGCAGTACTTC. Its protein is CATSRESGASGGNEQYF.